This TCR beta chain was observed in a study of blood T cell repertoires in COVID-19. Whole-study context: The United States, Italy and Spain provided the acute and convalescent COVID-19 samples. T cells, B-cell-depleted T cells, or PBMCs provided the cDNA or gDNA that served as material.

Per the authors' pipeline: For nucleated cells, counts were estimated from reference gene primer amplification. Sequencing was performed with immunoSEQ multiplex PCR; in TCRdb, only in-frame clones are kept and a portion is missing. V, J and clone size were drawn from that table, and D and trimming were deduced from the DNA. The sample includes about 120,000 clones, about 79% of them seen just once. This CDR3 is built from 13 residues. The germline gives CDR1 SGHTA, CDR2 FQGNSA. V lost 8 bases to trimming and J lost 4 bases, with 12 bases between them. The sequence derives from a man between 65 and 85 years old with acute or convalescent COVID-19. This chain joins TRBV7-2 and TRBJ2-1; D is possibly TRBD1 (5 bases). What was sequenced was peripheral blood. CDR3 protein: CASSDRPYNEQFF. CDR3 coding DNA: TGTGCCAGCTCTGACAGACCGTACAATGAGCAGTTCTTC. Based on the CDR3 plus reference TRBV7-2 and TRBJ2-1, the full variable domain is GAGVSQSPSNKVTEKGKDVELRCDPISGHTALYWYRQSLGQGLEFLIYFQGNSAPDKSGLPSDRFSAERTGGSVSTLTIQRTQQEDSAVYLCASSDRPYNEQFFGPGTRLTVL.